This T cell receptor (beta chain) was obtained from a study of response to subunit inactivated influenza vaccine. Study conclusions and caveats: Authors suggested each seasonal flu vaccination may recruit only limited numbers of new T cells.

In TCRdb, the RT-PCR reads were re-called with MiXCR into one record per CDR3 protein. Here the sample spans a few hundred thousand distinct CDR3 sequences, about 10% being singletons. V was pared by 3 bases and J by 2 bases, with 10 bases between. This CDR3 contains 15 residues. This clonotype was counted only a few times. Its target is unknown. This rearrangement joins TRBV12-3 or TRBV12-4 to TRBJ2-2; D not resolved. Sequenced material: PBMCs from blood, taken 45 days after vaccination. This TCR derives from a man aged 45-65 years who received an inactivated influenza vaccine. CDR3 residues: CASSFLSTNTGELFF. In DNA, the CDR3 is TGTGCCAGCAGTTTTCTTTCGACAAACACCGGGGAGCTGTTTTTT.